Listed below are T cell receptor beta chains from one sample, sequenced in a study of T cell changes during pregnancy in multiple sclerosis. Repertoires were generated with immunoSEQ multiplex PCR, while TCRdb's copy carries only in-frame clones and drops some. The sample holds some 57,000 clones, 75% to 95% seen once. The sequenced sample was CD4+ T cells from peripheral blood mononuclear cells, obtained after pregnancy. These receptors were obtained from a female donor in good health, enrolled as a control in a pregnancy study. Both conserved end residues are part of each CDR3. A D gene is named only where the DNA matches it firmly. Rows give clone size only sometimes, using once, few, many, or a class for an expanded clone.

size	D	V	J	CDR3	DNA
.	.	TRBV9	TRBJ2-7	CASSPREGGPYEQYF	TGTGCCAGCAGCCCACGAGAGGGGGGGCCCTACGAGCAGTACTTC
.	.	TRBV19	TRBJ1-4	CASTSIGGNEKLFF	TGTGCCAGTACCTCAATAGGGGGTAATGAAAAACTGTTTTTT
.	TRBD1	TRBV15	TRBJ2-2	CATKLDRGSGELFF	TGTGCCACCAAACTTGACAGGGGGTCCGGGGAGCTGTTTTTT
once	.	TRBV14	TRBJ1-3	CASSRLGTTSGNTIYF	TGTGCCAGCAGCCGGCTAGGGACAACCTCTGGAAACACCATATATTTT
.	TRBD1	TRBV5-4	TRBJ2-7	CASSSGTALTYEQYF	TGTGCCAGCAGCTCTGGGACAGCCCTCACCTACGAGCAGTACTTC
.	TRBD1	TRBV19	TRBJ2-5	CASSEQGARETQYF	TGTGCCAGTAGTGAGCAGGGGGCAAGGGAGACCCAGTACTTC
once	TRBD1	TRBV15	TRBJ1-6	CATSAGQGQSPLHF	TGTGCCACCAGCGCTGGACAGGGGCAATCACCCCTCCACTTT
.	.	TRBV7-2	TRBJ2-7	CASSLSYEQYF	TGTGCCAGCAGCCTCTCCTACGAGCAGTACTTC
once	.	TRBV12-5	TRBJ1-1	CASGIGQLNTEAFF	TGTGCTAGTGGGATTGGACAGTTGAACACTGAAGCTTTCTTT
once	TRBD2	TRBV10-3	TRBJ2-1	CAISESALAGAHYNEQFF	TGTGCCATCAGTGAGTCGGCGTTAGCGGGGGCCCACTACAATGAGCAGTTCTTC
.	.	TRBV5-1	TRBJ2-1	CASSALQGGSYNEQFF	TGCGCCAGCAGCGCTCTACAGGGGGGGTCCTACAATGAGCAGTTCTTC
.	.	TRBV19	TRBJ2-5	CASSGAETQYF	TGTGCCAGTAGTGGAGCGGAGACCCAGTACTTC
.	TRBD1	TRBV14	TRBJ1-6	CASSPRTGGSPLHF	TGTGCCAGCAGCCCGCGGACAGGGGGTTCACCCCTCCACTTT
.	.	TRBV5-6	TRBJ1-3	CASSLTNSGNTIYF	TGTGCCAGCAGCTTAACAAACTCTGGAAACACCATATATTTT
.	.	TRBV5-1	TRBJ2-2	CASSLGNSNTGELFF	TGCGCCAGCAGCTTGGGAAACTCGAACACCGGGGAGCTGTTTTTT
once	TRBD1	TRBV18	TRBJ1-2	CASSLGQGAEYGYTF	TGTGCCAGCTCACTGGGACAGGGGGCCGAATATGGCTACACCTTC
.	TRBD1	TRBV19	TRBJ2-7	CASSMQGALREQYF	TGTGCCAGTAGTATGCAGGGGGCCCTCCGGGAGCAGTACTTC
.	.	TRBV6-6	TRBJ2-7	CASSPTGTPDSYEQYF	TGTGCCAGCAGCCCAACCGGGACACCGGATTCCTACGAGCAGTACTTC
.	TRBD1	TRBV7-2	TRBJ1-2	CASSLMGQGYGYTF	TGTGCCAGCAGCTTAATGGGACAGGGTTATGGCTACACCTTC
.	.	TRBV7-6	TRBJ2-3	CASSTGGGGDDTQYF	TGTGCCAGCAGCACCGGGGGAGGGGGAGACGATACGCAGTATTTT
.	.	TRBV19	TRBJ2-2	CASYQGPPNTGELFF	TGTGCCAGCTATCAGGGCCCCCCGAACACCGGGGAGCTGTTTTTT
.	TRBD2	TRBV7-6	TRBJ2-1	CASSKVGGRGGNEQFF	TGTGCCAGCAGCAAAGTTGGGGGGAGGGGTGGAAATGAGCAGTTCTTC
.	TRBD1	TRBV15	TRBJ2-1	CATSWRQGDEQFF	TGTGCCACCAGTTGGCGACAGGGCGATGAGCAGTTCTTC
.	TRBD2	TRBV6-1	TRBJ2-7	CASSEAASGAAYEQYF	TGTGCCAGCAGTGAAGCGGCTAGCGGGGCAGCCTACGAGCAGTACTTC
.	TRBD1	TRBV7-8	TRBJ2-1	CASSLTGMNEQFF	TGTGCCAGCAGCTTGACAGGGATGAATGAGCAGTTCTTC
once	.	TRBV5-1	TRBJ1-2	CASSLGSAANYGYTF	TGCGCCAGCAGCTTGGGGTCGGCGGCTAACTATGGCTACACCTTC
.	TRBD2	TRBV5-4	TRBJ2-1	CASRGTSGYNEQFF	TGTGCCAGCAGGGGGACTAGCGGTTACAATGAGCAGTTCTTC
.	.	TRBV2	TRBJ1-5	CASGITGFNQPQHF	TGTGCCAGCGGAATTACAGGGTTCAATCAGCCCCAGCATTTT
.	.	TRBV5-6	TRBJ1-5	CASSLGSFNQPQRF	TGTGCCAGCAGCTTGGGTTCCTTTAATCAGCCCCAGCGTTTT
.	.	TRBV6-4	TRBJ2-3	CASSRQGSTDTQYF	TGTGCCAGCAGTCGGCAGGGGAGCACAGATACGCAGTATTTT
.	TRBD2	TRBV10-3	TRBJ2-1	CAIRAGTSGPNSYNEQFF	TGTGCCATCAGGGCCGGGACTAGCGGGCCGAACTCCTACAATGAGCAGTTCTTC
few	.	TRBV19	TRBJ1-1	CAPYDTEAFF	TGTGCCCCCTACGACACTGAAGCTTTCTTT
few	.	TRBV30	TRBJ2-2	CAWQEGPNTGELFF	TGTGCCTGGCAGGAGGGACCGAACACCGGGGAGCTGTTTTTT
.	TRBD2	TRBV11-3	TRBJ2-7	CASSPLAGGNYEQYF	TGTGCCAGCAGCCCACTAGCGGGGGGTAACTACGAGCAGTACTTC
.	TRBD1	TRBV2	TRBJ1-5	CASSSHRGVEQPQHF	TGTGCCAGCAGCTCCCACAGGGGAGTGGAACAGCCCCAGCATTTT
.	.	TRBV19	TRBJ1-4	CATSDRRNEKLFF	TGTGCCACCTCAGACAGGCGGAATGAAAAACTGTTTTTT
.	TRBD1	TRBV9	TRBJ1-4	CASSVMGQDEKLFF	TGTGCCAGCAGCGTAATGGGACAGGATGAAAAACTGTTTTTT
.	TRBD1	TRBV2	TRBJ2-3	CASRALDRGMTDTQYF	TGTGCCAGCAGAGCGCTGGACAGGGGTATGACAGATACGCAGTATTTT
.	TRBD2	TRBV5-6	TRBJ2-3	CASSGWSTSGSTDTQYF	TGTGCCAGCAGCGGGTGGTCGACTAGCGGGAGCACAGATACGCAGTATTTT